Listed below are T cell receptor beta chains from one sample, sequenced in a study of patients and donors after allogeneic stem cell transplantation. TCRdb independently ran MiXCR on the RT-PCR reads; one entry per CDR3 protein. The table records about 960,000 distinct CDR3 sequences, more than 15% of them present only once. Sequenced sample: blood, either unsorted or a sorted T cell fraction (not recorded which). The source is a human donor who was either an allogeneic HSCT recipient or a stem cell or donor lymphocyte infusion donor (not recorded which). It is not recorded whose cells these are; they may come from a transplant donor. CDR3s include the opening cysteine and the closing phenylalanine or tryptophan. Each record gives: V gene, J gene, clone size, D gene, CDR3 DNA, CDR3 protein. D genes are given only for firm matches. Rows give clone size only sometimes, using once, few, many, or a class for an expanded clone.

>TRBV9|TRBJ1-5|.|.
TGTGCCAGCAGCCTAGGGGTAGGGACGGGATCGAGCAATCAGCCCCAGCATTTT
CASSLGVGTGSSNQPQHF
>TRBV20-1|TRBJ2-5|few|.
TGCAGTGCTAGCGGGTTCGGTTGGGGGGAGACCCAGTACTTC
CSASGFGWGETQYF
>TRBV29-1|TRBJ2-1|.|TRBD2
TGCAGCGCTAAGACTAGCGGGAGGCCCTACAATGAGCAGTTCTTC
CSAKTSGRPYNEQFF
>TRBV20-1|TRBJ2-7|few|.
TGCAGTGCTAGATGGGACTTTAACTACGAGCAGTACTTC
CSARWDFNYEQYF
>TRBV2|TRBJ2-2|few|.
TGTGCCAGCAGTCCAGACAGTACGAACACCGGGGAGCTGTTTTTT
CASSPDSTNTGELFF
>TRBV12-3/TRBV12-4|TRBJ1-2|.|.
TGTGCCAGCAGATCCGGAGAGGCAGCTGGCTACACCTTC
CASRSGEAAGYTF
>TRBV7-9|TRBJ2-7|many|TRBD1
TGTGCCAGCAGCTTCACAGGGGTAGGAGAGCAGTACTTC
CASSFTGVGEQYF
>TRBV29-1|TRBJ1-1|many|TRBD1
TGCAGCGTTGAAAACAGGGGCCTGGAGACTGAAGCTTTCTTT
CSVENRGLETEAFF
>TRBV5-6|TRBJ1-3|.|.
TGTGCCAGCAGCTTGGACCGCCGCTCTGGAAACACCATATATTTT
CASSLDRRSGNTIYF
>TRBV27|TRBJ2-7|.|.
TGTGCCAGCAGTTCAGCCCGAGGCGGGTGGTCCTACGAGCAGTACTTC
CASSSARGGWSYEQYF
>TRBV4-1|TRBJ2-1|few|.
TGCGCCAGCAGCCAAGTAATCCGGAGCCGGGGATCTCCCTACAATGAGCAGTTCTTC
CASSQVIRSRGSPYNEQFF
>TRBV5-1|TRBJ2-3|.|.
TGCGCCAGCAGCTTGAATATGGGCGGAATGGGAGATACGCAGTATTTT
CASSLNMGGMGDTQYF
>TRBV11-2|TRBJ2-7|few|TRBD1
TGTGCCAGCAGCTCCGTTAAAAGGTGGCAGGGGGTGGCCTACGAGCAGTACTTC
CASSSVKRWQGVAYEQYF
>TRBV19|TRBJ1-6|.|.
TGTGCCAGTAGTATCGTTCCGGGGGGAAATTCACCCCTCCACTTT
CASSIVPGGNSPLHF
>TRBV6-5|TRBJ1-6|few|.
TGTGCCAGCAGTTACTCCGACAGGTCCTTGATACCCCTCCACTTT
CASSYSDRSLIPLHF
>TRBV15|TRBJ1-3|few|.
TGTGCCACCAGCAGAGATTTCGGGGAGACTGGAAACACCATATATTTT
CATSRDFGETGNTIYF
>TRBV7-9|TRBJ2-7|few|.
TGTGCCAGCAGCGGGCGGGTCATTACCTACGAGCAGTACTTC
CASSGRVITYEQYF
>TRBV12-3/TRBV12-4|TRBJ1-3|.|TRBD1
TGTGCCAGCAGTTCGGGACAGACGCCCTCTGGAAACACCATATATTTT
CASSSGQTPSGNTIYF
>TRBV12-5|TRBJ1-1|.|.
TGTGCTAGTGGTACGGGACCGTCAGCTTTCTTT
CASGTGPSAFF
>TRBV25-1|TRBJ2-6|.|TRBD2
TGTGCCAGCAGGGGGGGACTAGCGGGAGCTGGGGCCAACGTCCTGACTTTC
CASRGGLAGAGANVLTF
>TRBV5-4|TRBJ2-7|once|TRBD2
TGTGCCAGCAGCGCGGCTAGCGGATTCTACGAGCAGTACTTC
CASSAASGFYEQYF
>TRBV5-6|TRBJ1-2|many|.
TGTGCCAGCAGCCCTGGACGGAACTATGGCTACACCTTC
CASSPGRNYGYTF
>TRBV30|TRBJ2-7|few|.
TGTGCCTGGAGTGAATGGTGGGGAAAGGACGAGCAGTACTTC
CAWSEWWGKDEQYF
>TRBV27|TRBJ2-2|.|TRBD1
TGTGCCAGCAGTTTTCAGGGGGAGCGCACCGGGGAGCTGTTTTTT
CASSFQGERTGELFF
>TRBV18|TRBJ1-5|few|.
TGTGCCAGCTCATCGGACGGTTCCGAACAGCCCCAGCATTTT
CASSSDGSEQPQHF
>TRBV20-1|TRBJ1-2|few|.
TGCAGTGCTAGCCCGACTTATGGCTACACCTTC
CSASPTYGYTF
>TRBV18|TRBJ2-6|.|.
TGTGCCAGCGCTGCCCTGGCCAACGTCCTGACTTTC
CASAALANVLTF
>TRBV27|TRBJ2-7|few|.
TGTGCCAGCAGTTTTCGAGGGGGGGGAGTATACGAGCAGTACTTC
CASSFRGGGVYEQYF
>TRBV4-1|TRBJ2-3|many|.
TGCGCCAGCAGCCAGGGCGAGGATACGCAGTATTTT
CASSQGEDTQYF
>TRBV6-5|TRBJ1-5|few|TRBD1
TGTGCCAGCAGTTCCCGGGGACAGGGCCTTCAGCCCCAGCATTTT
CASSSRGQGLQPQHF
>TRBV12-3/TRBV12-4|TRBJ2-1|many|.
TGTGCCAGCAGCTCAGACAGTGGGCCCTACAATGAGCAGTTCTTC
CASSSDSGPYNEQFF
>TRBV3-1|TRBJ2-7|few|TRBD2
TGTGCCAGCAGCCACAACGGGAGGGCCGAGCAGTACTTC
CASSHNGRAEQYF
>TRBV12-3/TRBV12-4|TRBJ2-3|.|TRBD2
TGTGCCAGCACTTATAGCGGGAGAAGCACAGATACGCAGTATTTT
CASTYSGRSTDTQYF
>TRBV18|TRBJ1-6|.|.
TGTGCCAGCTCACCAGGGACGGCCTATAATTCACCCCTCCACTTT
CASSPGTAYNSPLHF
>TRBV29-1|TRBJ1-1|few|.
TGCAGCGTTTTAATTGATTTGCGGAGTGAAGCTTTCTTT
CSVLIDLRSEAFF
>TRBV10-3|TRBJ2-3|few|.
TGTGCCATCAGGGAGGACGAGGGCCACACAGATACGCAGTATTTT
CAIREDEGHTDTQYF
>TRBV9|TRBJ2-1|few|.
TGTGCCAGCAGCGTCCGCGGAGGGGGGAATGAGCAGTTCTTC
CASSVRGGGNEQFF
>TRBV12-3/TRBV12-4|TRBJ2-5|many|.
TGTGCCAGCAGTTCATTAGGGGAGACCCAGTACTTC
CASSSLGETQYF
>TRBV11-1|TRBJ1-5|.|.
TGTGCCAGCAGCTTCCACACCTTTCAGGGTTATAGCAATCAGCCCCAGCATTTT
CASSFHTFQGYSNQPQHF
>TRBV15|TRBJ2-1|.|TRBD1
TGTGCCACCAGCAGAGACGACAGGGGGGTCTGGGAGCAGTTCTTC
CATSRDDRGVWEQFF
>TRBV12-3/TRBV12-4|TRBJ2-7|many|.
TGTGCCAGCAGCTCTGGGCGGGGCATCGACGAGCAGTACTTC
CASSSGRGIDEQYF
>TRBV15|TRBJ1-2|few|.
TGTGCCACCAGCTCGCCACAGGATAACTATGGCTACACCTTC
CATSSPQDNYGYTF
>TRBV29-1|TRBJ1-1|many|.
TGCAGCGTGGAGCTGGTGGTCACTGAAGCTTTCTTT
CSVELVVTEAFF
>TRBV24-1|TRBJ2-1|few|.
TGTGCCACCAGTGATCCTGGGTCTCCTGGGCAGTTCTTC
CATSDPGSPGQFF